The 8 T cell receptor beta chains below were found in one sample sequenced in a study of blood T cell repertoires in COVID-19. The protocol was immunoSEQ multiplex PCR, while the TCRdb copy is restricted to in-frame clones and leaves out a portion. The profile shows approximately 200,000 clones, approximately 88% of them singletons. The sequencing sample was made of PBMCs or T cells enriched from blood (not recorded which). The receptors were sampled from a woman in her 30s who had recovered from COVID-19.

This sequence joins TRBV2 and TRBJ2-5, with D possibly TRBD1 on 6 matching bases. The CDR3 has 14 amino acids. Germline CDR1 and CDR2: SNHLY and FYNNEI. The V end lost 7 bases, the J end lost 2 bases, and 14 bases lay between the germline ends. The CDR3 coding sequence is TGTGCCAGCATCCAAAGACAGGCACAAGAGACCCAGTACTTC. Its protein product is CASIQRQAQETQYF.

In its sample, this clone was seen a few times. This chain uses TRBV6-4 with TRBJ2-5, with D perhaps matching TRBD2 (7 bases). The CDR3 has 15 amino acids. From germline, CDR1 is MRHNA and CDR2 SNTAGT. With 3 bases removed from V and 4 bases from J, the gap between germline ends came to 15 bases. The CDR3 DNA reads as TGTGCCAGCAGTGAAAGTGGGGGGGCTTCAGAGACCCAGTACTTC. Amino acids: CASSESGGASETQYF.

This clone has more than one count but fewer than ten. V gene TRBV13 combines with J gene TRBJ1-2; TRBD1 matches at 8 bases. V was pared by 1 base and J by 8 bases, with 6 bases of the junction left unmatched. This CDR3 has 14 residues. Germline V gene lookup returns CDR1 PRHDT and CDR2 FYEKMQ (reference sequence). The CDR3 region is CASSLAAGGGGYTF. The CDR3 nucleotides are TGTGCCAGCAGCTTAGCCGCAGGGGGCGGAGGCTACACCTTC.

The V call is TRBV28, the J call TRBJ1-1; 7 positions match TRBD1. The CDR3 covers 12 residues. Germline lookup yields CDR1 MDHEN and CDR2 SYDVKM. V shed 2 bases and J 11 bases; nucleotides not matched to a gene: 5. The CDR3 loop is CASSLPDRVAFF. CDR3 nucleotide sequence: TGTGCCAGCAGTTTACCAGACAGGGTTGCTTTCTTT.

This clone has ten or more counts. The chain has TRBV29-1 and TRBJ2-3; TRBD1 matches 8 bases. V trimming: 6 bases; J trimming: 4 bases; junction bases outside the gene matches: 3. There are 12 residues in the CDR3. CDR1 and CDR2 (germline): SQVTM, ANQGSEA. CDR3 in DNA: TGCAGCGTCCAGACAGGGGCAGATACGCAGTATTTT. Protein sequence: CSVQTGADTQYF.

This rearrangement joins TRBV28 to TRBJ1-3; 7 positions agree with TRBD1. The length of the CDR3 is 14 residues. V gave up 7 bases and J gave up 4 bases; unmatched junction bases: 7. Per germline, CDR1 MDHEN and CDR2 SYDVKM. The CDR3 DNA reads as TGTGCCAGCACCGAGACAGGGTCCGGAAACACCATATATTTT. Amino acids: CASTETGSGNTIYF.

This clone has more than one count but fewer than ten. The rearrangement links TRBV2 to TRBJ1-5; TRBD1 agrees at 12 bases. Germline V CDR1 and CDR2: SNHLY, FYNNEI. V lost 6 bases to trimming and J lost 7 bases; unmatched junction nucleotides: 7. The length of the CDR3 is 15 residues. The CDR3 coding sequence is TGTGCCAGCAGCTCCGGGACAGGGGGCAGACAGCCCCAGCATTTT. Translation gives CASSSGTGGRQPQHF.

This clone was recorded a few times. This sequence joins TRBV3-1 (or the pseudogene TRBV3-2) and TRBJ2-2; the D gene is possibly TRBD1 (5 bases). Trimming took off 1 base at V and 1 base at J, with 10 bases between the two ends. This CDR3 comprises 16 residues. CDR1 is LGHDT and CDR2 is YNNKEL in the germline V gene (reference sequence). The CDR3 loop is CASSQVVRVNTGELFF. CDR3 in DNA: TGTGCCAGCAGCCAAGTGGTCAGGGTGAACACCGGGGAGCTGTTTTTT.